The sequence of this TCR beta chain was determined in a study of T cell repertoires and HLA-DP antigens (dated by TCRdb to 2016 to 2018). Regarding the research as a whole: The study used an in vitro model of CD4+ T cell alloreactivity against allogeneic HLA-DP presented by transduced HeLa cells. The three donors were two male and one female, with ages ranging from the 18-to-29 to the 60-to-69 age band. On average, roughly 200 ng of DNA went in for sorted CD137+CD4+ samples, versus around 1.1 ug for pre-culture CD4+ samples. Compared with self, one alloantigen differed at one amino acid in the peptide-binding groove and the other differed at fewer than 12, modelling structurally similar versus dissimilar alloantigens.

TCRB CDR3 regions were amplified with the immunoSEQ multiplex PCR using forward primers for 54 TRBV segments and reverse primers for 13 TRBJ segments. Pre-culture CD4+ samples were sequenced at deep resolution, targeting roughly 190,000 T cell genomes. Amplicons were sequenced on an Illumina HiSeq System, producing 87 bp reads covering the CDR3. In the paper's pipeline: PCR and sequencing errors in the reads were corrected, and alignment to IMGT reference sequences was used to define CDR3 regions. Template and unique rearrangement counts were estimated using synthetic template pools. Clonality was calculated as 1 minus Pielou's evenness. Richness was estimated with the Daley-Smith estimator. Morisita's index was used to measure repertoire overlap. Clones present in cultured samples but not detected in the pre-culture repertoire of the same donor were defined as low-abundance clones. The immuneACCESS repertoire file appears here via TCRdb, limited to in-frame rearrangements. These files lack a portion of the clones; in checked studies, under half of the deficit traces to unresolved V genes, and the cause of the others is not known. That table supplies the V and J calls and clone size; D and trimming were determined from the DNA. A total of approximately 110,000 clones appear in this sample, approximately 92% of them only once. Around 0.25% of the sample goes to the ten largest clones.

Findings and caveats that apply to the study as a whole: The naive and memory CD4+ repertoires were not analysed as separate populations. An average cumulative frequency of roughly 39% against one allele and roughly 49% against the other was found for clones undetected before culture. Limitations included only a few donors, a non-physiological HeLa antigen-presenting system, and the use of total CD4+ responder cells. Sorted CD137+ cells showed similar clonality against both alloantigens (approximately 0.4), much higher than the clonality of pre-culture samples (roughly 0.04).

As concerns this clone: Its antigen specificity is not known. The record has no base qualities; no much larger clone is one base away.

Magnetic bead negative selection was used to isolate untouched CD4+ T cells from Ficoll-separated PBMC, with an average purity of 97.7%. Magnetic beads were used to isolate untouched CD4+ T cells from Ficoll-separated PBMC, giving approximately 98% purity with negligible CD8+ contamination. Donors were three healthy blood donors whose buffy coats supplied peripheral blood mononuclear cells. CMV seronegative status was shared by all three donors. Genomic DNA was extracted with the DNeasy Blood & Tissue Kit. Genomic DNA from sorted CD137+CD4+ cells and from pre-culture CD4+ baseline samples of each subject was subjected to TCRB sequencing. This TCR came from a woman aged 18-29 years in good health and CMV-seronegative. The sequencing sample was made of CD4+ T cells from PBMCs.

In nucleotide form, the sequence is TGCAGCGTTTTGGGACTAGCGGTCGATGAGCAGTTCTTC. This codes for CSVLGLAVDEQFF. The sequence links TRBV29-1 to TRBJ2-1, and TRBD2 aligns with 11 junction nucleotides. The germline V gene yields SQVTM for CDR1 and ANQGSEA for CDR2. From V the trimming removes 5 bases and from J it removes 8 bases, while the gene matches leave 5 bases of the junction unaccounted for. The CDR3 has 13 amino acids, counting the end cysteine and phenylalanine. Of the read, only the CDR3 DNA is kept; its 39 bases are in frame from base 1.